The 23 T cell receptor beta chains listed next were all sequenced from one sample in a study of T cells in women clearing cervical HPV infection. This table comes from immunoSEQ multiplex PCR, and its TCRdb copy is limited to in-frame clones, with some not included. This repertoire includes 40,000 to 55,000 clones. The sequenced material came from blood buffy coat. The origin of the receptors is a woman between 18 and 75 years old with a cervical HPV16 infection that either progressed to CIN3+ or cleared (not recorded which).

As to this clone: The read terminates 3 residues ahead of where the CDR3 ends, so the germline J gene completes it. This sequence joins TRBV7-2 and TRBJ2-3; no definite D call. The CDR3 is made up of 14 amino acids. The germline V gene has CDR1 SGHTA and CDR2 FQGNSA. V dropped 3 bases and J dropped 4 bases, with 11 bases sitting between them. The CDR3 DNA, read in part, is TGTGCCAGCAGCTTTGCGGTGGAGTCAGATACG. This encodes CASSFAVESDT. In full, the CDR3 is CASSFAVESDTQYF.

Details on this clone: The CDR3 end lies 3 residues beyond the end of the read and is filled in from the germline J gene. V gene TRBV12-3 or TRBV12-4 combines with J gene TRBJ1-3; the D gene is possibly TRBD1 (5 bases). Trimming removed 5 bases from V and 2 bases from J, with 16 bases in between. The CDR3 covers 16 residues. CDR3: CASSLDSGSPGNTIYF. The CDR3 bases that were read are TGTGCCAGCAGTCTAGACTCAGGGTCACCTGGAAACACC.

The sequenced part of the CDR3 DNA is TGTGCCAGCAGCCACGACAGGGGTGAGACC. It specifies CASSHDRGET. The CDR3 in full is CASSHDRGETQYF. V and J are TRBV7-9 and TRBJ2-5; TRBD1 aligns across 8 bases. The read terminates 3 residues before the CDR3 end, so the remaining end is supplied by the germline J gene. The junction had 4 bases not matched to a gene; V was cut back by 5 bases and J by 5 bases. From germline, CDR1 is SEHNR and CDR2 FQNEAQ (reference sequence). The CDR3 runs 13 residues.

With regard to this clone: The DNA ends 3 residues before the CDR3 does, and the rest of the CDR3 is filled in from the germline J gene. V gene TRBV10-3 combines with J gene TRBJ1-1, with 10 bases lining up with TRBD1. The CDR3 consists of 13 residues. The germline V gene encodes CDR1 ENHRY and CDR2 SYGVKD. V gave up 6 bases and J gave up 7 bases; unmatched junction bases: 5. CDR3 region: CAISQTGGDEAFF. The CDR3 DNA, read in part, is TGTGCCATCAGCCAGACAGGGGGCGATGAA.

CDR3 bases read: TGTGCCAGCAGCTTAGCGGGACTAGCGGGAGGCCCGTCCTACGAG. Translating it yields CASSLAGLAGGPSYE. The full-length CDR3 reads as CASSLAGLAGGPSYEQYF. The rearrangement links TRBV7-7 to TRBJ2-7, with 15 bases matching TRBD2. The missing CDR3 end, 3 residues past where the read stops, is filled in from the germline J gene. The J segment lost 1 base and the V segment lost 0 bases, leaving 4 bases of the junction unmatched. This CDR3 spans 18 amino acids. CDR1 SSHAT and CDR2 FNYEAQ come from the germline V gene (reference sequence).

Points on this clone: The DNA ends 3 residues before the CDR3 does, and the rest of the CDR3 is filled in from the germline J gene. This chain joins TRBV18 and TRBJ2-3, with D perhaps matching TRBD1 (7 bases). The germline V gene encodes CDR1 KGHSH and CDR2 LQKENI. The CDR3 is made up of 19 amino acids. The CDR3 bases that were read are TGTGCCAGCTCACCACTAAGCAGGGGGGCTGTTTTGGGCAATCAGCCG. This codes for CASSPLSRGAVLGNQP. The full CDR3 protein is CASSPLSRGAVLGNQPQYF. Supplemented by reference TRBV18 and TRBJ2-3, the full variable domain reads NAGVMQNPRHLVRRRGQEARLRCSPMKGHSHVYWYRQLPEEGLKFMVYLQKENIIDESGMPKERFSAEFPKEGPSILRIQQVVRGDSAAYFCASSPLSRGAVLGNQPQYFGPGTRLTVL.

Worth noting for this clone: The CDR3 is cut off 3 residues early in the read; its end comes from the germline J gene. The V and J genes are TRBV5-1 and TRBJ1-3; D might be TRBD1 (5 bases). The CDR3 runs 16 residues. Trimming removed 0 bases at V and 0 bases at J, with 10 bases between. CDR1 and CDR2 (germline): SGHRS, YFSETQ. The part of the CDR3 DNA that was read is TGCGCCAGCAGCTTGGGCACAGGTTCCTCTGGAAACACC. Translated: CASSLGTGSSGNT. The CDR3 in its entirety is CASSLGTGSSGNTIYF.

As to this clone: The read terminates 3 residues ahead of where the CDR3 ends, so the germline J gene completes it. The chain uses TRBV5-1 and TRBJ2-7; 7 nucleotides align to TRBD2. The CDR3 is 15 residues long. Germline V gene lookup returns CDR1 SGHRS and CDR2 YFSETQ. Germline trimming cut 0 bases from V and 0 bases from J; bases unmatched to any gene: 3. The covered CDR3 bases are TGCGCCAGCAGCTTGGTGTGGGGGGGCTCCTACGAG. It is translated as CASSLVWGGSYE. The entire CDR3 is CASSLVWGGSYEQYF.

As for this clone: Read coverage stops 3 residues before the CDR3 terminus; the germline J gene supplies the remainder. This chain connects TRBV29-1 to TRBJ2-1; 8 bases map to TRBD2. The CDR3 extends over 13 amino acids. Germline V lookup: CDR1 SQVTM, CDR2 ANQGSEA. Unmatched junction bases numbered 10, after V lost 7 bases and J lost 8 bases. CDR3 region: CSAASGSGHEQFF. The DNA read from the CDR3 is TGCAGCGCCGCCAGCGGGAGTGGGCATGAG.

Points on this clone: Read coverage stops 3 residues before the CDR3 terminus; the germline J gene supplies the remainder. This chain connects TRBV2 to TRBJ1-4; perhaps TRBD1 as D (6 bases). V was shortened by 5 bases and J by 7 bases, with 14 bases between the two germline ends. The CDR3 spans 14 residues. Germline V CDR1 and CDR2: SNHLY, FYNNEI. The CDR3 region is CASSWEGDGEKLFF. The sequenced CDR3 bases are TGTGCCAGCAGTTGGGAGGGGGATGGTGAAAAA.

About this clone: The read is 3 residues too short to cover the CDR3 end, so that end is filled in from the germline J gene. The rearrangement joins TRBV18 to TRBJ1-4; D is perhaps TRBD1 (5 bases). CDR3 length: 14 residues. Trimming shortened V by 2 bases and J by 7 bases, and 11 bases separated the two germline ends. Germline lookup yields CDR1 KGHSH and CDR2 LQKENI. Partial CDR3 DNA: TGTGCCAGCTCACCAACCGGACAAATTGAAAAA. Its protein is CASSPTGQIEK. The whole CDR3 sequence reads CASSPTGQIEKLFF.

Judged by frequency, this clone is medium-sized. The DNA read from the CDR3 is TGCAGTGCTAGACCTCTGTTAGTAGCGGGGGGTTACGAG. It is translated as CSARPLLVAGGYE. The whole CDR3 reads CSARPLLVAGGYEQYF. V is TRBV20-1 and J is TRBJ2-7; 10 bases are a match to TRBD2. The read ends 3 residues before the CDR3 terminus; that terminus is restored from the germline J gene. Trimming at V came to 2 bases and at J to 4 bases, leaving 11 bases not matched to a gene. Germline CDR1 and CDR2: DFQATT and SNEGSKA (reference sequence). The CDR3 loop spans 16 amino acids.

A note on this clone: The CDR3 end lies 3 residues beyond the end of the read and is filled in from the germline J gene. The rearrangement joins TRBV28 to TRBJ2-1; 7 bases fit TRBD2. V shed 2 bases and J 7 bases; nucleotides not matched to a gene: 23. Germline lookup yields CDR1 MDHEN and CDR2 SYDVKM. CDR3 length: 20 residues. The CDR3 bases that were read are TGTGCCAGCAGTTTAGCATCGGGGGACCGGACTAGGGTAGGGTGGAATGAG. Translating it yields CASSLASGDRTRVGWNE. The CDR3 in its entirety is CASSLASGDRTRVGWNEQFF.

As to this clone: The read ends 3 residues early relative to the CDR3; the germline J gene fills the gap. The genes are TRBV6-2 or TRBV6-3 and TRBJ1-1; D might be TRBD1 (5 bases). Looked up from germline, CDR1 is MNHEY and CDR2 is SVGEGT. Trimming removed 9 bases at V and 5 bases at J, with 22 bases between. The CDR3 totals 15 residues. CDR3 sequence reads: CASSTWAGKGTEAFF. The part of the CDR3 DNA that was read is TGTGCCAGTTCTACGTGGGCAGGGAAAGGAACTGAA.

Comments on this clone: The CDR3 goes on 3 residues after the read ends, and that part is filled in from the germline J gene. This chain links TRBV30 with TRBJ1-2; 7 bases are a match to TRBD1. Germline lookup yields CDR1 GTSNPN and CDR2 SVGIG (reference sequence). The junction had 4 bases not matched to a gene; V was cut back by 0 bases and J by 3 bases. The length of the CDR3 is 14 residues. CDR3 protein: CAWSVLGTDYGYTF. CDR3 DNA, as far as it was read: TGTGCCTGGAGTGTACTGGGGACAGACTATGGC. Full variable domain (missing parts from reference TRBV30 and TRBJ1-2): SQTIHQWPATLVQPVGSPLSLECTVEGTSNPNLYWYRQAAGRGLQLLFYSVGIGQISSEVPQNLSASRPQDRQFILSSKKLLLSDSGFYLCAWSVLGTDYGYTFGSGTRLTVV.

In regard to this clone: The read ends 3 residues early relative to the CDR3; the germline J gene fills the gap. The chain links TRBV20-1 to TRBJ1-1, with 7 bases matching TRBD1. The CDR3 runs to 15 residues. Germline CDR1 and CDR2: DFQATT and SNEGSKA (reference sequence). V was clipped by 4 bases and J by 1 base; unmatched bases: 9. Partial CDR3 DNA: TGCAGTGCTACTTTCTCGGGACAGCAGAACACTGAA. Its translation is CSATFSGQQNTE. The complete CDR3 reads CSATFSGQQNTEAFF.

A word on this clone: Read data end 3 residues before the CDR3 end; the end is taken from the germline J gene. V gene TRBV20-1 combines with J gene TRBJ2-3, with D possibly TRBD1 on 5 matching bases. The CDR3 contains 12 residues. Germline lookup yields CDR1 DFQATT and CDR2 SNEGSKA (reference sequence). CDR3 bases read: TGCAGTGCTAGATTTGACAGAGAGACG. Its protein product is CSARFDRET. The full CDR3 protein reads CSARFDRETQYF.

Points on this clone: The sequence runs out 3 residues before the end of the CDR3; the remainder is reconstructed from the germline J gene. The V gene is TRBV20-1, the J gene TRBJ1-5; D perhaps matches TRBD1 (5 bases). Germline V lookup: CDR1 DFQATT, CDR2 SNEGSKA (reference sequence). CDR3 size: 13 residues. Between the trimmed V and J ends, which lost 3 bases and 3 bases, there was a span of 9 bases. The CDR3: CSARQGYNQPQHF. The covered CDR3 bases are TGCAGTGCTAGGCAGGGCTACAATCAGCCC.

Comments on this clone: The CDR3 end lies 3 residues beyond the end of the read and is filled in from the germline J gene. This chain joins TRBV12-5 and TRBJ2-1, with 11 bases fitting TRBD2. In germline, CDR1 is LGHNT, CDR2 FRNRAP. V gave up 1 base and J gave up 8 bases; unmatched junction bases: 7. The CDR3 runs to 16 residues. The CDR3 here is CASGLALAGEGYEQFF. CDR3 bases read: TGTGCTAGTGGTTTGGCACTAGCGGGAGAGGGCTATGAG.

On this clone itself: The read ends 3 residues shy of where the CDR3 ends; the end is completed using the germline J gene. The chain carries TRBV10-1 and TRBJ1-5; perhaps TRBD1 as D (6 bases). Germline-derived CDR1 and CDR2 are WNHNN and SYGVQD (reference sequence). CDR3 length equals 14 residues. Between the trimmed V and J ends, which lost 5 bases and 2 bases, there was a span of 10 bases. The DNA read from the CDR3 is TGCGCCAGCAGTTTTCCAGGGGGCAATCAGCCC. Its translation: CASSFPGGNQP. The entire CDR3 is CASSFPGGNQPQHF.

Comments on this clone: The read ends 3 residues early relative to the CDR3; the germline J gene fills the gap. This sequence joins TRBV11-2 and TRBJ1-6, with D unresolved. This CDR3 region has 13 residues. Germline V CDR1 and CDR2: SGHAT, FQNNGV. Trimming shortened V by 5 bases and J by 7 bases, and 9 bases separated the two germline ends. CDR3 in amino acids: CASSAGLNSPLHF. Partial CDR3 DNA: TGTGCCAGCAGCGCGGGGTTAAATTCACCC.

To note about this clone: Sequencing ends 3 residues short of the CDR3 end; the germline J gene provides the rest. This chain connects TRBV20-1 to TRBJ2-4, with TRBD2 matching 9 bases. There are 16 residues in the CDR3. CDR1 is DFQATT and CDR2 is SNEGSKA in the germline V gene (reference sequence). With V trimmed by 6 bases and J by 2 bases, 11 bases remained unmatched. The CDR3 reads CSALAGPEATKNIQYF. The covered CDR3 bases are TGCAGTGCCCTAGCGGGACCTGAGGCGACCAAAAACATT.

In regard to this clone: One end of the junction does not line up with germline, which may come from a read error. The read finishes 3 residues shy of the CDR3 end, and the germline J gene is used to complete it. The chain couples TRBV4-2 to TRBJ2-3; 8 bases are a match to TRBD2. The CDR3 contains 17 residues. The V gene's germline CDR1 is LGHNA and CDR2 YNFKEQ. The DNA read from the CDR3 is TGCGCCAGCAGCTATCAAGCGGGAGACGTGAGCACAGATACG. This gives the protein CASSYQAGDVSTDT. The complete CDR3 protein is CASSYQAGDVSTDTQYF.